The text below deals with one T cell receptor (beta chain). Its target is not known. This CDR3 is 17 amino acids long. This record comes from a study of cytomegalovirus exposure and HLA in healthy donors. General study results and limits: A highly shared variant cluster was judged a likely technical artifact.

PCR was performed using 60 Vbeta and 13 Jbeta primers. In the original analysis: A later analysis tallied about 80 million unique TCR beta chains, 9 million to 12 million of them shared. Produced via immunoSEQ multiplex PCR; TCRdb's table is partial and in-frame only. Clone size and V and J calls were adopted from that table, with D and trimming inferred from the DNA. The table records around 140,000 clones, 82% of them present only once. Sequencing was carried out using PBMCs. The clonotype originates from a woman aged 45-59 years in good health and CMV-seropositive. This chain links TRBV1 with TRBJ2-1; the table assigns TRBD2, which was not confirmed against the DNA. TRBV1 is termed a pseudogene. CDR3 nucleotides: TGCACCAGCAGCCAAGTCTGGCTAGCGGGGTCGGACAATGAGCAGTTCTTC. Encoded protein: CTSSQVWLAGSDNEQFF.